Sequencing of this T cell receptor beta chain was carried out in a study of blood T cell repertoires in COVID-19. Study context: Whether acute or convalescent, the COVID-19 samples came from the United States, Italy and Spain.

Libraries were prepared by immunoSEQ multiplex PCR; TCRdb keeps only in-frame clonotypes and omits some of them. The sample carries some 130,000 clones, approximately 83% recorded once. The CDR3 consists of 13 residues. Trimming at V came to 6 bases and at J to 5 bases, leaving 4 bases not matched to a gene. The V gene's germline CDR1 is GTSNPN and CDR2 SVGIG (reference sequence). The specimen was peripheral blood. The clonotype originates from a woman in her forties or fifties who had recovered from COVID-19. The rearrangement links TRBV30 to TRBJ1-1; 12 bases agree with TRBD1. The CDR3 DNA sequence: TGTGCCTGTAGGGACAGGGGGCGAACTGAAGCTTTCTTT. Its translation: CACRDRGRTEAFF.